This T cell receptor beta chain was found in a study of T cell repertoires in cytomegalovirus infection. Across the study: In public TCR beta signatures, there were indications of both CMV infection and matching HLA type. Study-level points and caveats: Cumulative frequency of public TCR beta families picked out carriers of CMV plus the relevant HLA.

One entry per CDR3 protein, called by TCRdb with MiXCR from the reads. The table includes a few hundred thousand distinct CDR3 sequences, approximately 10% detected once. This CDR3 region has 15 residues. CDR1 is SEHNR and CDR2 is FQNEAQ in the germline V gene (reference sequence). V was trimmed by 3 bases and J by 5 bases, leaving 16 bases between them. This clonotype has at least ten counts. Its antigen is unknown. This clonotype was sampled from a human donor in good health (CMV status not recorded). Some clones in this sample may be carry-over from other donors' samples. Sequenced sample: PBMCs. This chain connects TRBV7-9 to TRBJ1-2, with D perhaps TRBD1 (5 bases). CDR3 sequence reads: CASSLGLRDPYGYTF. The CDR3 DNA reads TGTGCCAGCAGCTTGGGACTCCGGGACCCTTATGGCTACACCTTC.